Listed below are T cell receptor beta chains from one sample, sequenced in a study of cytomegalovirus exposure and HLA in healthy donors. The protocol was immunoSEQ multiplex PCR, while the TCRdb copy is restricted to in-frame clones and leaves out a portion. The repertoire holds under 200,000 clones, with more than 65% as singletons. The sample was PBMCs. The receptor source for this set is a woman between 45 and 60 years old in good health and CMV-seronegative. Both conserved end residues are part of each CDR3. A D gene is named only where the DNA matches it firmly. Clone size is shown for a subset of rows, as once, few, many or a class of expanded clone.

abundance,j_gene,v_gene,d_gene,CDR3aa,CDR3nt
-,TRBJ2-3,TRBV6-1,TRBD2,CASSGETSVAQYF,TGTGCCAGCAGTGGGGAGACTAGCGTGGCGCAGTATTTT
-,TRBJ2-7,TRBV5-1,-,CASSLDPLRDYEQYF,TGCGCCAGCAGCTTGGACCCCCTTAGGGACTACGAGCAGTACTTC
-,TRBJ1-5,TRBV7-8,-,CASSLAPDQPQHF,TGTGCCAGCAGCTTAGCCCCCGATCAGCCCCAGCATTTT
-,TRBJ2-3,TRBV19,-,CASTEAPTDTQYF,TGTGCCAGTACCGAGGCCCCCACAGATACGCAGTATTTT
-,TRBJ1-4,TRBV27,-,CASSFFSFGQTNEKLFF,TGTGCCAGCAGTTTTTTCAGCTTCGGACAAACTAATGAAAAACTGTTTTTT
-,TRBJ1-2,TRBV15,TRBD1,CATSRERQGAKDYGYTF,TGTGCCACCAGCAGAGAACGACAGGGGGCGAAGGACTATGGCTACACCTTC
once,TRBJ2-3,TRBV4-1,-,CASSQGQAGTDTQYF,TGCGCCAGCAGCCAAGGACAGGCGGGCACAGATACGCAGTATTTT
-,TRBJ2-5,TRBV10-3,-,CAISEGWEQYF,TGTGCCATCAGTGAAGGGTGGGAGCAGTACTTC
once,TRBJ1-6,TRBV5-1,-,CASSSNGDSPLHF,TGCGCCAGCAGCTCAAACGGGGATTCACCCCTCCACTTT
-,TRBJ1-3,TRBV18,TRBD1,CASSPGQGAIGNTIYF,TGTGCCAGCTCCCCAGGACAGGGGGCGATTGGAAACACCATATATTTT
-,TRBJ2-5,TRBV11-2,-,CASSPRRETQYF,TGTGCCAGCAGCCCCCGGCGGGAGACCCAGTACTTC
-,TRBJ2-1,TRBV2,TRBD2,CASSTSGTDNEQFF,TGTGCCAGCTCTACTAGCGGGACGGATAATGAGCAGTTCTTC
-,TRBJ2-1,TRBV11-2,TRBD1,CASSSTGGLFQFF,TGTGCCAGCAGCTCGACAGGGGGTTTGTTCCAGTTCTTC
-,TRBJ1-5,TRBV27,-,CASSNQGIGQPQHF,TGTGCCAGCAGTAACCAGGGAATTGGTCAGCCCCAGCATTTT
-,TRBJ1-6,TRBV7-9,TRBD1,CASSLETGWNSPLHF,TGTGCCAGCAGCTTAGAGACAGGGTGGAATTCACCCCTCCACTTT
few,TRBJ1-1,TRBV29-1,TRBD1,CSVDPGGTEAFF,TGCAGCGTTGACCCAGGGGGGACTGAAGCTTTCTTT
-,TRBJ1-3,TRBV18,TRBD1,CASSSDRGFSGNTIYF,TGTGCCAGCTCGTCGGACAGGGGTTTTTCTGGAAACACCATATATTTT
-,TRBJ2-7,TRBV11-3,TRBD2,CASSPGLASEQYF,TGTGCCAGCAGCCCCGGACTAGCGTCCGAGCAGTACTTC
once,TRBJ2-5,TRBV6-5,-,CASSYSGLRVGETQYF,TGTGCCAGCAGTTACTCGGGTCTACGGGTGGGAGAGACCCAGTACTTC
-,TRBJ1-2,TRBV6-5,-,CASSPNGRVKGTF,TGTGCCAGCAGCCCTAACGGCAGGGTCAAGGGCACCTTC
-,TRBJ2-5,TRBV13,TRBD1,CASSIGQGAPETQYF,TGTGCCAGCAGCATTGGACAGGGGGCCCCGGAGACCCAGTACTTC
-,TRBJ2-7,TRBV28,TRBD1,CASSPGTGGWVAYEQYF,TGTGCCAGCAGCCCGGGGACAGGCGGATGGGTTGCCTACGAGCAGTACTTC
-,TRBJ1-5,TRBV10-3,TRBD1,CAISPTWTGDNQPQHF,TGTGCCATCAGTCCGACATGGACAGGGGACAATCAGCCCCAGCATTTT
-,TRBJ2-7,TRBV7-9,-,CASTKGSDYEQYF,TGTGCCAGCACCAAAGGGAGCGATTACGAGCAGTACTTC
-,TRBJ2-1,TRBV5-5,-,CASIPGATFRNEQFF,TGTGCCAGCATCCCAGGGGCCACCTTTAGAAACGAGCAGTTCTTC
-,TRBJ2-5,TRBV11-2,TRBD2,CASSLDRAGGFQETQYF,TGTGCCAGCAGCTTAGACCGAGCGGGGGGGTTTCAAGAGACCCAGTACTTC
-,TRBJ1-2,TRBV6-6,-,CASDRGYGYTF,TGTGCCAGCGACAGAGGCTATGGCTACACCTTC
few,TRBJ1-3,TRBV7-9,-,CASSLAGNSGNTIYF,TGTGCCAGCAGCTTAGCGGGCAACTCTGGAAACACCATATATTTT
once,TRBJ1-3,TRBV30,TRBD1,CAWSDPRTGVGNTIYF,TGTGCCTGGAGTGACCCAAGGACAGGGGTTGGAAACACCATATATTTT
-,TRBJ1-1,TRBV19,-,CASSIGVQGVNTEAFF,TGTGCCAGTAGTATTGGGGTACAGGGTGTGAACACTGAAGCTTTCTTT
-,TRBJ2-5,TRBV7-9,TRBD2,CSSSWALAGEETQYF,TGTTCCAGCAGCTGGGCACTAGCGGGAGAAGAGACCCAGTACTTC
-,TRBJ1-2,TRBV6-1,-,CASSDYNYGYTF,TGTGCCAGCAGTGATTATAACTATGGCTACACCTTC
-,TRBJ1-3,TRBV28,-,CASSLFGGSGNTIYF,TGTGCCAGCAGTTTATTTGGAGGTTCTGGAAACACCATATATTTT
-,TRBJ2-7,TRBV18,-,CASSPLRDFAYEQYF,TGTGCCAGCTCACCACTCCGGGACTTTGCCTACGAGCAGTACTTC
-,TRBJ2-1,TRBV6-6,TRBD2,CASSYRERGSVNEQFF,TGTGCCAGCAGTTACCGAGAGCGGGGCTCTGTCAATGAGCAGTTCTTC
-,TRBJ2-3,TRBV4-3,-,CASSPSVVRESTDTQYF,TGCGCCAGCAGCCCAAGTGTTGTGAGGGAGTCCACAGATACGCAGTATTTT
few,TRBJ2-7,TRBV6-1,-,CASSTHTTGSYEQYF,TGTGCCAGCAGTACTCACACGACAGGTTCCTACGAGCAGTACTTC
-,TRBJ1-1,TRBV30,-,CAWSVSGVTEAFF,TGTGCCTGGAGTGTATCGGGTGTCACTGAAGCTTTCTTT
once,TRBJ1-2,TRBV2,TRBD1,CASSERRGGIDGYTF,TGTGCCAGCAGTGAGCGAAGAGGGGGCATCGATGGCTACACCTTC
-,TRBJ2-7,TRBV6-6,-,CASSLDGGREQYF,TGTGCCAGCAGTCTTGACGGGGGAAGGGAGCAGTACTTC
once,TRBJ1-1,TRBV28,-,CASKVVPGGTEAFF,TGTGCCAGCAAAGTAGTCCCAGGCGGGACTGAAGCTTTCTTT
few,TRBJ2-7,TRBV4-1,TRBD1,CASRPVGTGAHEQYF,TGCGCCAGCAGACCGGTGGGGACAGGGGCCCACGAGCAGTACTTC
-,TRBJ2-7,TRBV6-5,TRBD2,CASSQAGASYEQYF,TGTGCCAGCAGTCAAGCGGGGGCCTCCTACGAGCAGTACTTC
-,TRBJ2-7,TRBV7-2,-,CASSLGWSGSYEQYF,TGTGCCAGCAGCTTAGGGTGGAGCGGCTCCTACGAGCAGTACTTC
-,TRBJ1-1,TRBV7-9,TRBD1,CASSVTGGRTLMNTEAFF,TGTGCCAGCAGCGTAACAGGGGGCCGGACGCTCATGAACACTGAAGCTTTCTTT
few,TRBJ2-6,TRBV30,TRBD1,CAWNFGRGPGANVLTF,TGTGCCTGGAATTTCGGCAGGGGGCCTGGGGCCAACGTCCTGACTTTC
-,TRBJ2-7,TRBV9,TRBD2,CASSVGTSGIYEQYF,TGTGCCAGCAGCGTAGGGACTAGCGGGATTTACGAGCAGTACTTC
-,TRBJ2-7,TRBV11-2,-,CASSFGGGSYEQYF,TGTGCCAGCAGCTTCGGGGGAGGATCCTACGAGCAGTACTTC
once,TRBJ2-1,TRBV4-1,-,CASSQPLSNEQFF,TGCGCCAGCAGCCAACCCCTGTCTAATGAGCAGTTCTTC
-,TRBJ2-3,TRBV30,-,CAWVFPGADTQYF,TGTGCCTGGGTCTTCCCGGGGGCAGATACGCAGTATTTT
few,TRBJ1-5,TRBV5-6,TRBD1,CASSFTGGNQPQHF,TGTGCCAGCAGCTTTACAGGGGGCAATCAGCCCCAGCATTTT
few,TRBJ2-1,TRBV5-1,TRBD1,CASRPRGQGGDEQFF,TGCGCCAGCAGACCTAGGGGACAGGGGGGGGATGAGCAGTTCTTC
-,TRBJ1-2,TRBV30,-,CAWSVAYGYTF,TGTGCCTGGAGTGTAGCCTATGGCTACACCTTC
-,TRBJ2-7,TRBV28,-,CASSFGQSYEQYF,TGTGCCAGCAGTTTTGGGCAGTCCTACGAGCAGTACTTC
-,TRBJ2-7,TRBV5-1,TRBD1,CASSLGGTGGYEQYF,TGCGCCAGCAGCTTGGGCGGGACAGGGGGTTACGAGCAGTACTTC
-,TRBJ1-2,TRBV30,TRBD1,CAWSVLRTGGHGYTF,TGTGCCTGGAGTGTACTCAGGACAGGGGGCCATGGCTACACCTTC
-,TRBJ1-1,TRBV29-1,TRBD1,CSVGQVETEAFF,TGCAGCGTCGGACAGGTAGAAACTGAAGCTTTCTTT
once,TRBJ1-1,TRBV7-9,-,CASPQGTHTSAEAFF,TGTGCCAGCCCCCAGGGGACACACACTAGTGCTGAAGCTTTCTTT